A single sample is the source of the 32 T cell receptor beta chains below, sequenced in a study of blood T cell repertoires in COVID-19. Produced via immunoSEQ multiplex PCR; TCRdb's table is partial and in-frame only. The profile shows about 260,000 clones, about nine tenths of them singletons. Sequenced: PBMCs or T cells enriched from blood (not recorded which). The receptors stem from a man in his fifties or sixties who had been exposed to COVID-19.

This clone was seen only once. V is TRBV28 and J is TRBJ1-6; D is uncertain. The CDR3 has 17 amino acids. Trimming removed 7 bases from V and 5 bases from J, with 21 bases in between. The germline V gene has CDR1 MDHEN and CDR2 SYDVKM. The CDR3 reads CASNPHLAESNNSPLHF. For the CDR3, the DNA is TGTGCCAGCAACCCTCACCTCGCGGAGAGCAATAATTCACCCCTCCACTTT.

The chain employs TRBV5-1 and TRBJ2-1, with TRBD1 identical over 8 bases. The germline CDR1 and CDR2 sequences are SGHRS and YFSETQ. The CDR3 consists of 16 residues. Trimming removed 0 bases from V and 9 bases from J; junction bases left unmatched: 11. In DNA form, the CDR3 reads TGCGCCAGCAGCTTGGGAGCCGGACAGGGTGAGAGTGAGCAGTTCTTC. It yields the protein CASSLGAGQGESEQFF.

The chain joins TRBV28 to TRBJ2-5; D gene unclear. Germline CDR1 is MDHEN and CDR2 is SYDVKM. This CDR3 comprises 15 residues. Trimming removed 4 bases at V and 1 base at J, with 13 bases between. The CDR3 region is CASSSPGGLQETQYF. CDR3 DNA sequence: TGTGCCAGCAGTTCCCCCGGCGGTCTCCAAGAGACCCAGTACTTC.

The V call is TRBV19, the J call TRBJ1-6, with D tentatively TRBD1 (5 bases). V was cut by 0 bases and J by 9 bases, with 15 bases left in between. Germline V gene data show CDR1 as LNHDA and CDR2 as SQIVND (reference sequence). The CDR3 is 16 residues long. The chain's CDR3 is CASSIDRGILGSPLHF. In DNA, the CDR3 is TGTGCCAGTAGTATAGATCGGGGGATATTGGGTTCACCCCTCCACTTT.

With regard to this clone: The sample holds other DNA sequences that translate to the same CDR3. This CDR3 reads CASSQETGSNTEAFF. CDR3 nucleotides: TGCGCCAGCAGCCAGGAGACAGGGTCGAACACTGAAGCTTTCTTT. The chain has TRBV4-1 and TRBJ1-1, with 7 bases matching TRBD1. The CDR3 spans 15 residues. Germline V gene lookup returns CDR1 MGHRA and CDR2 YSYEKL. V lost 3 bases and J lost 1; bases outside the gene matches: 5.

J is TRBJ2-7 and V is TRBV28, with 7 bases aligning to TRBD1. The CDR3 contains 9 residues. Germline V gives CDR1 MDHEN, CDR2 SYDVKM. The CDR3 DNA reads as TGTGCCAGCAGGGATACAGGGGTTGTC. This gives the protein CASRDTGVV.

The chain recombines TRBV11-1 with TRBJ2-4, with a weak D call TRBD1 (6 bases). V lost 6 bases to trimming and J lost 6 bases, with 15 bases between them. Looked up from germline, CDR1 is SGHAT and CDR2 is FQDESV (reference sequence). The CDR3 has 14 residues. As DNA, the CDR3 is TGTGCCAGCAGTGACAGGACTGGTGGAAACATTCAGTACTTC. Its translation: CASSDRTGGNIQYF.

This chain joins TRBV11-3 and TRBJ2-1; no firm D call. Germline V gives CDR1 SGHNT, CDR2 YENEEA. V was cut by 1 base and J by 4 bases, with 8 bases left in between. This CDR3 has 14 residues. Here the CDR3 reads CASSLGAAYNEQFF. As DNA, the CDR3 is TGTGCCAGCAGCTTAGGGGCTGCTTACAATGAGCAGTTCTTC.

CDR3 loop: CASSDPFHEQYV. The DNA of the CDR3 is TGTGCCAGCAGTGACCCTTTCCACGAGCAGTACGTC. The rearrangement joins TRBV25-1 to TRBJ2-7; D ambiguous. Germline-derived CDR1 and CDR2 are MGHDK and SYGVNS. The V and J ends lost 3 bases and 5 bases respectively, with 8 bases between them. The CDR3 length is 12 residues.

The rearrangement links TRBV28 to TRBJ1-5; D call uncertain. V was trimmed by 2 bases and J by 0 bases, leaving 11 bases between them. Per germline, CDR1 MDHEN and CDR2 SYDVKM. The CDR3 has 16 residues. DNA for the CDR3: TGTGCCAGCAGTTTAATACAGATCTATAGCAATCAGCCCCAGCATTTT. This encodes CASSLIQIYSNQPQHF.

This chain uses TRBV5-1 with TRBJ2-6; D is perhaps TRBD2 (5 bases). V shed 4 bases and J shed 0 bases, with 17 bases lying between them. Per the germline V gene, CDR1 is SGHRS and CDR2 is YFSETQ. The CDR3 extends over 18 amino acids. CDR3 DNA: TGCGCCAGCAGCCGGGGAGCGACGCAAAACTCTGGGGCCAACGTCCTGACTTTC. Translation gives CASSRGATQNSGANVLTF.

V and J are TRBV5-4 and TRBJ2-5, with D possibly matching TRBD1 (6 bases). The CDR3 runs 15 residues. Germline values: CDR1 SGHNT, CDR2 YYREEE (reference sequence). The V end was cut by 0 bases, the J end by 2 bases, with 11 bases between. CDR3 nucleotide sequence: TGTGCCAGCAGCTTGGGGGGGCAGGGACAAGAGACCCAGTACTTC. It specifies CASSLGGQGQETQYF.

CDR3 in DNA: TGTGCCACCAGCAGAGATCCCACAGGGCAAGAGCAGTACGTC. Translating gives CATSRDPTGQEQYV. This rearrangement joins TRBV15 to TRBJ2-7, with D maybe TRBD1 (6 bases). The length of the CDR3 is 14 residues. CDR1 LNHNV and CDR2 YYDKDF come from the germline V gene (reference sequence). V dropped 0 bases and J dropped 7 bases, with 13 bases sitting between them.

The gene calls are TRBV20-1 and TRBJ2-7; weak D call: TRBD1 (5 bases). V lost 5 bases and J lost 2, with 7 bases in between. The CDR3 runs 11 residues. In germline, CDR1 is DFQATT, CDR2 SNEGSKA (reference sequence). The CDR3 nucleotides read TGCAGTGCTTACAGGACCTACGAGCAGTACTTC. Amino acids: CSAYRTYEQYF.

The chain carries TRBV5-1 and TRBJ2-4; perhaps TRBD2 as D (6 bases). V lost 3 bases and J 6 bases, leaving 10 bases between the germline ends. This CDR3 is built from 13 residues. Germline V gives CDR1 SGHRS, CDR2 YFSETQ. CDR3 sequence: CASSSEGVNIQYF. DNA of the CDR3: TGCGCCAGCAGCTCGGAGGGAGTAAACATTCAGTACTTC.

This chain links TRBV9 with TRBJ1-3, with D unresolved. Germline loops: CDR1 SGDLS, CDR2 YYNGEE. The V gene lost 6 bases and the J gene lost 1 base, with 5 bases spanning the gap. This CDR3 spans 12 amino acids. The CDR3 loop is CASIFSGNTIYF. The CDR3 coding sequence is TGTGCCAGCATCTTTTCTGGAAACACCATATATTTT.

The chain has TRBV7-9 and TRBJ2-7; a possible D gene is TRBD1 (7 bases). Per the germline V gene, CDR1 is SEHNR and CDR2 is FQNEAQ (reference sequence). Between the trimmed V and J ends, which lost 7 bases and 2 bases, there was a span of 18 bases. The CDR3 runs 15 residues. The CDR3 coding sequence is TGTGCCAGCACCACCTCGGAGGGGGCCCCCTACGAGCAGTACTTC. As protein: CASTTSEGAPYEQYF.

The CDR3 region has the DNA TGTGCCATCAGTAAACTAGCGGGGGACTCCTACGAGCAGTACTTC. This gives the protein CAISKLAGDSYEQYF. The rearrangement joins TRBV10-3 to TRBJ2-7; 11 positions agree with TRBD2. The CDR3 contains 15 residues. Germline V CDR1 and CDR2: ENHRY, SYGVKD. J was trimmed by 0 bases and V by 5 bases; bases with no gene match: 3.

This clone was counted a single time. The CDR3 region is CASSLAPGYNEQFF. CDR3 coding DNA: TGCGCCAGCAGCTTGGCGCCGGGGTACAATGAGCAGTTCTTC. The chain uses TRBV5-1 and TRBJ2-1; D may be TRBD2 (5 bases). V was clipped by 0 bases and J by 4 bases, with 8 bases between them. Germline CDR1 SGHRS, CDR2 YFSETQ. The CDR3 extends over 14 amino acids.

The chain joins TRBV6-6 to TRBJ1-5; 8 bases fit TRBD1. Germline CDR1 reads MNHNY; CDR2 reads SVGAGI (reference sequence). The CDR3 is 15 residues long. Germline trimming cut 6 bases from V and 6 bases from J; bases unmatched to any gene: 10. DNA of the CDR3: TGTGCCAGCAGCCCAGACAGGGGTCGAGGTCAGCCCCAGCATTTT. Residues: CASSPDRGRGQPQHF.

The chain has TRBV28 and TRBJ1-4; 12 bases are shared with TRBD1. CDR1 and CDR2 from the germline V gene are MDHEN and SYDVKM. The V segment lost 6 bases and the J segment 6 bases; nucleotides outside the gene matches: 5. CDR3 length: 15 amino acids. Here the CDR3 DNA reads TGTGCCAGCAGAAGAGGGACAGGGGGCGATGAAAAACTGTTTTTT. Residues: CASRRGTGGDEKLFF.

V is TRBV4-1 and J is TRBJ1-2, with TRBD1 identical over 7 bases. CDR1 and CDR2 (germline): MGHRA, YSYEKL. The CDR3 consists of 15 residues. J gave up 3 bases and V 4 bases, and 8 bases lay outside the gene matches. CDR3 region: CASSPSGTADYGYTF. In DNA, the CDR3 is TGCGCCAGCAGCCCTAGTGGGACAGCCGACTATGGCTACACCTTC.

V usage is TRBV9 and J usage is TRBJ2-1; 9 bases align to TRBD2. The germline V gene has CDR1 SGDLS and CDR2 YYNGEE. CDR3 length equals 15 residues. J lost 2 bases, V lost 4 bases, and 4 bases had no gene match. Here the CDR3 DNA reads TGTGCCAGCAGCTTTAGCGGGAGCCCCTACAATGAGCAGTTCTTC. It specifies CASSFSGSPYNEQFF.

The chain links TRBV9 to TRBJ2-1; perhaps TRBD2 as D (7 bases). CDR1 and CDR2 from the germline V gene are SGDLS and YYNGEE. V was shortened by 1 base and J by 9 bases, with 14 bases between the two germline ends. The CDR3 totals 14 residues. The CDR3 region has the DNA TGTGCCAGCAGCGTACGGGGGGCTAGCGGTGAGCAGTTCTTC. It codes for CASSVRGASGEQFF.

This chain joins TRBV5-6 and TRBJ2-7, with unresolved D. Germline V CDR1 and CDR2: SGHDT, YYEEEE. With 1 base removed from V and 2 bases from J, the gap between germline ends came to 4 bases. This CDR3 is 12 amino acids long. The CDR3 loop is CASSLQAYEQYF. CDR3 DNA sequence: TGTGCCAGCAGCTTGCAGGCCTACGAGCAGTACTTC.

The J gene is TRBJ1-1, the V gene TRBV5-4, with 9 positions matching TRBD1. V dropped 6 bases and J dropped 0; count of bases not matched to a gene: 9. The germline CDR1 and CDR2 sequences are SGHNT and YYREEE (reference sequence). The CDR3 covers 16 residues. The CDR3 region is CASTVPGQGMNTEAFF. The CDR3 DNA follows: TGTGCCAGCACCGTCCCGGGACAGGGCATGAACACTGAAGCTTTCTTT.

The chain employs TRBV2 and TRBJ1-2; 7 nucleotides match TRBD1. The CDR3 is made up of 14 amino acids. The germline V gene encodes CDR1 SNHLY and CDR2 FYNNEI. J was trimmed by 4 bases and V by 5 bases; bases with no gene match: 7. Here the CDR3 reads CASSFEGASYGYTF. The CDR3 DNA reads TGTGCCAGCAGTTTCGAGGGGGCCTCCTATGGCTACACCTTC.

The chain carries TRBV7-9 and TRBJ1-5; tentative D call: TRBD1 (6 bases). The CDR3 is 13 amino acids. CDR1 and CDR2 (germline): SEHNR, FQNEAQ (reference sequence). The V end was cut by 5 bases, the J end by 5 bases, with 10 bases between. In DNA, the CDR3 is TGTGCCAGCAGCACAGGGTTTGATCAGCCCCAGCATTTT. Protein product: CASSTGFDQPQHF.

This chain uses TRBV5-1 with TRBJ1-5, with unresolved D. The CDR3 has 16 amino acids. V gave up 1 base and J gave up 3 bases, with 14 bases separating them. Germline V CDR1 and CDR2: SGHRS, YFSETQ. The CDR3 here is CASSLMGGSPNQPQHF. In DNA form, the CDR3 reads TGCGCCAGCAGCTTGATGGGAGGGTCTCCCAATCAGCCCCAGCATTTT.

This chain connects TRBV27 to TRBJ2-7; the match to TRBD1 covers 9 bases. J lost 2 bases, V lost 5 bases, and 13 bases had no gene match. Germline V CDR1 and CDR2: MNHEY, SMNVEV (reference sequence). The CDR3 is 17 residues long. CDR3 residues: CASSQTGTGLGPYEQYV. CDR3 DNA: TGTGCCAGCAGTCAAACCGGGACAGGGTTGGGGCCCTACGAGCAGTACGTC.

The rearrangement uses TRBV19 and TRBJ2-1; perhaps TRBD2 as D (6 bases). Germline CDR1 is LNHDA and CDR2 is SQIVND (reference sequence). This CDR3 comprises 15 residues. V shed 6 bases and J shed 0 bases, with 12 bases lying between them. The CDR3 is CASRAGPSSYNEQFF. DNA of the CDR3: TGTGCCAGTAGGGCGGGGCCGAGCTCCTACAATGAGCAGTTCTTC.

This chain joins TRBV30 and TRBJ2-5, with D possibly TRBD2 on 6 matching bases. Trimming left V 2 bases short and J 14 bases short, with 15 bases between. This CDR3 has 11 residues. Germline V gene sequence: CDR1 GTSNPN, CDR2 SVGIG (reference sequence). For the CDR3, the DNA is TGTGCCTGGAGTAGGACGGGAGTAATATACTTC. Its protein is CAWSRTGVIYF.